Given below is one T cell receptor (beta chain) in context. The antigen it recognizes is unknown. Base qualities are not provided; no much larger clone lies one nucleotide away. The sample has other DNA sequences that encode this CDR3 too. This sample is part of a study of T cell responses to AZD1222 COVID-19 vaccine (dated by TCRdb to the early 2020s). General notes on the study: AZD1222 recipients given second doses at about 4 weeks or at about 12 weeks were pooled, since spike-specific TCR depth and breadth were not found to differ between the two schedules. A total of approximately 240 trial participants underwent TCR sequencing, of whom about 210 had received two doses of AZD1222 and about 25 had received two doses of the MenACWY control vaccine. Trial participants were enrolled by age into subgroups of 18-55, 56-69 and 70-plus years, and around 150, 28 and 57 TCR-sequenced participants, respectively, were included in these subgroups.

Summary of the overall study and its limitations: The vaccine-associated CD4 TCRs covered the entire spike protein, and the dominant responses fell in regions 160-218 and 743-854. In the small 56-69-year group, the increase in depth fell short of significance, most likely because of low power. Because no day 14 peak-response samples were available, the repertoires could be characterized only after the peak T cell response. After two AZD1222 doses, both the breadth and the depth of spike-specific TCRs were significantly higher than at day 0 and than in MenACWY recipients. Nearly half of unique spike-specific TCRs reportedly recognized epitopes outside regions mutated in the B.1.351 and B.1.1.7 variants. Conclusions about previously exposed vaccinees were limited because only six AZD1222 recipients were SARS-CoV-2 seropositive at baseline. Participants were mostly white British, with more females than males. The authors suggested clonal diversity may have been underestimated.

The V and J ends are trimmed by 4 bases and 6 bases, leaving 10 bases between them. The CDR3 covers 12 residues, taking in both the cysteine and the phenylalanine. Only CDR3 DNA remains: 36 bases, in frame from the first base. For CDR1 and CDR2, the germline V gene (reference sequence) lists SEHNR and FQNEAQ. In the paper's terms, the time point label means: baseline before first vaccination. Samples from vaccinated people were obtained from the UK trials COV001 and COV002, which included a single-blind randomized controlled phase 2/3 trial of AZD1222 (ChAdOx1 nCoV-19) in healthy adults. For TCRbeta chain sequencing, PBMC samples from trial participants were taken at day 0 and at day 28 after the second dose. The CDR3 regions of human TCRbeta chains were analyzed by immunosequencing. On the study's bioinformatics: TCRs in the repertoires were matched against a reference library of SARS-CoV-2-specific TCRs that had been generated with the MIRA antigen-specificity platform. Breadth was defined as the fraction of unique TCRs that were SARS-CoV-2-associated. Depth was defined as the fraction of total T cells that were SARS-CoV-2-associated. Using the MIRA data, every spike-specific TCR was mapped to the spike region that the TCR reacted to and assigned to either a CD4 or a CD8 class. Log10-transformed breadth and depth values were compared by one-way ANOVA with Sidak's multiple comparisons tests. TCRdb limited this immuneACCESS table to in-frame rearrangements with V and J called. A share of clones is missing; checked studies link under half to unresolved V genes, and the rest is unexplained. The V and J calls and clone size were taken over from that table, and D and trimming were inferred from the DNA. The sample profile shows 84,000 or so clones; roughly nine tenths of them were found once. Approximately 1.5% of the sample comes from the top ten.

The sequence came from an adult in good health. The chain is encoded by TRBV7-9 joined to TRBJ2-7; the D gene identity is not certain. Sequencing was performed on peripheral blood, taken on day 0 of AZD1222 vaccination. The DNA reads as follows: TGTGCCAGCAGCTCCAGTCTATCCGAGCAGTACTTC. Translated, it reads CASSSSLSEQYF.